This TCR beta chain was sequenced during a study of identifying expanded T cells in peripheral blood (dated by TCRdb to between 2018 and 2021). Some background on the complete study: Technical replicates were generated by sequencing separate aliquots of the same genomic DNA pool, and four replicates were compared pairwise. What the study reported, not specific to this receptor: The binomial model flagged around 1.2 differentially abundant clones between technical replicates, compared with roughly 15 over about 2 weeks and about 20 over about four weeks. The beta-binomial model significantly reduced the number of clones called differentially abundant and the false-positive rate across all healthy-donor time intervals. The authors expected that over much longer intervals, such as months to years, biological variance in healthy repertoires might increase even further. Variance in clone template counts between approximately two-week samples significantly increased with total template count across all healthy donors.

During the collection period, no infections or other immune events were recorded for the healthy donors. Time-dependent variance in a beta-binomial model of T-cell clone differential abundance was calibrated using healthy-donor blood repertoires as a training cohort. The training cohort included 10 or so healthy donors, of whom 3 were female and 7 were male. An age range of about 29 to 65 years, with an average of roughly 45 years, was recorded for the donors. Whole blood, obtained from a commercial supplier, was collected from each healthy donor at three time points spaced approximately 13 days apart. For immunosequencing, genomic DNA was extracted from whole blood that had not been sorted. This clone was seen just once. The antigen it binds to is not known. No base quality values were provided; no much bigger clone lies one nucleotide off. TCRbeta CDR3 regions were profiled with the immunoSEQ Assay using bias-controlled multiplex PCR amplification of genomic DNA. On the authors' methods: To quantify the absolute abundance of each unique TCRbeta CDR3 region, the sequences were collapsed and filtered. Differential abundance was tested with two models: a binomial (Fisher-equivalent) model and a beta-binomial model that adds time-dependent variance fitted from healthy donors. Any clone with fewer than 5 combined templates was excluded, and a clone was called differentially abundant if its Benjamini-Hochberg FDR was below 0.01. In the beta-binomial model, variance was expressed as a function of the total template count across the two samples, in the form v = (b*log(k)+a)^2. TCRdb's version of the immuneACCESS table is confined to in-frame rearrangements and falls short of the full clone set. An unresolved V gene accounts for under half of the shortfall where checked; the remainder is of unknown origin. The DNA was the basis for D and trimming; V, J and clone size are from that table. This sample is represented by about 90,000 clones; about 88% of them were singletons. Clones ranked in the top ten supply 4% to 5.5% of the sample.

Spanning cysteine to phenylalanine, the CDR3 consists of 14 amino acids. Only CDR3 DNA remains: 42 bases, in frame from the first base. CDR1 and CDR2 are read off the germline V gene as SQVTM and ANQGSEA. The V end loses 4 bases and the J end loses 0 bases, and a stretch of 12 bases separates them. In this chain, TRBV29-1 is recombined with TRBJ1-1, with no confident D gene call. The specimen sequenced was blood. This TCR was recovered from a person aged 18-70 years in good health. The CDR3 reads as follows: CSVATGRVNTEAFF. The DNA reads as follows: TGCAGCGTTGCCACTGGCCGGGTGAACACTGAAGCTTTCTTT.